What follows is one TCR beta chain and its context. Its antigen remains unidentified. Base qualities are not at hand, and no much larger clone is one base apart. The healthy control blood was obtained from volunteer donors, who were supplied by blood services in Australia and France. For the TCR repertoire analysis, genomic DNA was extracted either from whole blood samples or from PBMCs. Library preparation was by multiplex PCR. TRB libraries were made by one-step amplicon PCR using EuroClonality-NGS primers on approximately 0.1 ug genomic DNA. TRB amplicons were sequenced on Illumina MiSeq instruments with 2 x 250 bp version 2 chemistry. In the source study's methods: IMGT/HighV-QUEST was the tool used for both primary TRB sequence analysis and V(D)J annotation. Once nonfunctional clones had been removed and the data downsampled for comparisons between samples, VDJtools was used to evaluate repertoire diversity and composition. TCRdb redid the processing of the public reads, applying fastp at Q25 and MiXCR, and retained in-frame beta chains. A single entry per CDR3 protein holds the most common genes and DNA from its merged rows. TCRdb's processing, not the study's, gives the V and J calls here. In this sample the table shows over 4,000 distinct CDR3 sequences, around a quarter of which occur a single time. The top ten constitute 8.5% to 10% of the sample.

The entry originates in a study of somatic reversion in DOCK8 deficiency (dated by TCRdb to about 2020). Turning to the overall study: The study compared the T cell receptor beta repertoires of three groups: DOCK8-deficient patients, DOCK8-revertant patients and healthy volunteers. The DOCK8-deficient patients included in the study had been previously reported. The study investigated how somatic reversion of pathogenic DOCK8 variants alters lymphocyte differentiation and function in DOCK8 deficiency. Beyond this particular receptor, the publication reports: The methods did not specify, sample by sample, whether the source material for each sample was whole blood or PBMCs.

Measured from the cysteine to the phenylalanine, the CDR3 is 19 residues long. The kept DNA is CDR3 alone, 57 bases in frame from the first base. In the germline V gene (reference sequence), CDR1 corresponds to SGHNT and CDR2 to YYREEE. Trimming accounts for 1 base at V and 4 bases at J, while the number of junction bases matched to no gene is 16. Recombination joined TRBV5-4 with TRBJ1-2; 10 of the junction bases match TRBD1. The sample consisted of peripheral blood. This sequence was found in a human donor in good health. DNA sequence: TGTGCCAGCAGCTTGCCGTGGGGACAGGGGCCATCCTCCCCCTATGGCTACACCTTC. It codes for CASSLPWGQGPSSPYGYTF.